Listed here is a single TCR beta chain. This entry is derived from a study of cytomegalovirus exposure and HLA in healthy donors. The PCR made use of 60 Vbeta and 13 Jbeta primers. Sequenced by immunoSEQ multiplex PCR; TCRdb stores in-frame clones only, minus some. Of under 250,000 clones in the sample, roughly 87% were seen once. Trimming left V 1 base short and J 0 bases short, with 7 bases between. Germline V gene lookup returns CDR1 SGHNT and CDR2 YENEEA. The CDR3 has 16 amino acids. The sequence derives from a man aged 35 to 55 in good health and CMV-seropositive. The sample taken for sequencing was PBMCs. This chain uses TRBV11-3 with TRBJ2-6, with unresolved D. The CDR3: CASSLGRSSGANVLTF. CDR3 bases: TGTGCCAGCAGCTTAGGACGGAGCTCTGGGGCCAACGTCCTGACTTTC.